This T cell receptor (beta chain) was sequenced during a study of blood T cell repertoires in COVID-19. Background on the study: PBMCs, B-cell-depleted T cells, or T cells were the source of the cDNA or gDNA that made up the material.

Germline assignment: CDR1 SGHTA and CDR2 FQGTGA. After removal of 5 bases from V and 2 bases from J, the junction contained 3 bases not matched to a gene. This CDR3 contains 14 residues. Each participant's cohort was designated according to participant-reported clinical history. The assay was immunoSEQ multiplex PCR, and TCRdb's table has in-frame clones only and misses some. The table lists under 150,000 clones, about three quarters of them singletons. The sequence derives from a woman between 50 and 59 years old who had recovered from COVID-19. The chain has TRBV7-3 and TRBJ2-5; the match to TRBD2 covers 9 bases. Sequencing was done on a sample of PBMCs or T cells enriched from blood (not recorded which). The CDR3 DNA sequence: TGTGCCAGCAGCCCAGGACTAGCGCAAGAGACCCAGTACTTC. Encoded protein: CASSPGLAQETQYF.